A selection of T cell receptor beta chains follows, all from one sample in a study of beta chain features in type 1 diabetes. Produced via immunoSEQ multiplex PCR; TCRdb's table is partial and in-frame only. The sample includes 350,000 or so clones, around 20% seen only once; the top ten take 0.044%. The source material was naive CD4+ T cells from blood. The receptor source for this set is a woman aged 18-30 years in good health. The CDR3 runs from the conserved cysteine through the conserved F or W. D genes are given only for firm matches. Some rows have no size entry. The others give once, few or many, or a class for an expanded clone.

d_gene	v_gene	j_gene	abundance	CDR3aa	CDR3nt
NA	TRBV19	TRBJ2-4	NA	CASSIRRSLAKNIQYF	TGTGCCAGTAGTATCAGGAGGAGCCTAGCCAAAAACATTCAGTACTTC
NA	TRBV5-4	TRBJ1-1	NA	CASTWKGEGTEAFF	TGTGCCAGCACCTGGAAGGGTGAGGGCACTGAAGCTTTCTTT
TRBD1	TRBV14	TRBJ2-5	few	CASSQWTGDHETQYF	TGTGCCAGCAGCCAATGGACAGGGGATCACGAGACCCAGTACTTC
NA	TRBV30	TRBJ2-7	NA	CAWAGEGAYEQYF	TGTGCCTGGGCAGGGGAGGGGGCCTACGAGCAGTACTTC
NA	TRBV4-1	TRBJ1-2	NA	CASSQRMEYGYTF	TGCGCCAGCAGCCAACGGATGGAGTATGGCTACACCTTC
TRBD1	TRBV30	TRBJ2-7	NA	CAWDRDRGTEQYF	TGTGCCTGGGACCGGGACAGGGGAACCGAGCAGTACTTC
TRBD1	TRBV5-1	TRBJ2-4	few	CASSFEDRGNIQYF	TGCGCCAGCAGCTTTGAGGACAGGGGGAACATTCAGTACTTC
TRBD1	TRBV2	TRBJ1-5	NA	CASSGQTGRSQPQHF	TGTGCCAGCAGCGGCCAGACAGGGAGGTCACAGCCCCAGCATTTT
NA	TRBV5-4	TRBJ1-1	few	CASSLLDSVNTEAFF	TGTGCCAGCAGCTTGTTGGACTCCGTGAACACTGAAGCTTTCTTT
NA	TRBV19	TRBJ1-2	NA	CASSLRTPAGGYTF	TGTGCCAGTAGTCTCCGGACTCCAGCGGGTGGCTACACCTTC
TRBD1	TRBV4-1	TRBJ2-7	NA	CASSSSTGFEQYF	TGCGCCAGCAGCTCATCGACAGGGTTCGAGCAGTACTTC
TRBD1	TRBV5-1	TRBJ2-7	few	CASSLDGTGPYEQYF	TGCGCCAGCAGCTTGGACGGGACAGGGCCCTACGAGCAGTACTTC
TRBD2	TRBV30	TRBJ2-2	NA	CAWSVSRTSGKGDTGELFF	TGTGCCTGGAGTGTAAGCCGGACTAGCGGGAAAGGTGATACCGGGGAGCTGTTTTTT
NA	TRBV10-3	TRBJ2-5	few	CAISDRVETQYF	TGTGCCATCAGTGATCGGGTGGAGACCCAGTACTTC
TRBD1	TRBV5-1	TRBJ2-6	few	CASSSRPGQGADSGANVLTF	TGCGCCAGCAGCTCTCGGCCGGGACAGGGAGCAGACTCTGGGGCCAACGTCCTGACTTTC
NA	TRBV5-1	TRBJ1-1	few	CASSLGQENTEAFF	TGCGCCAGCAGCTTGGGGCAGGAGAACACTGAAGCTTTCTTT
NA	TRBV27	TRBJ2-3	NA	CASSSISTDTQYF	TGTGCCAGCAGTTCCATCAGCACAGATACGCAGTATTTT
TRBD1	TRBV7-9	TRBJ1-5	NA	CASSSGQGVPGGNQPQHF	TGTGCCAGCAGCTCGGGACAGGGGGTCCCTGGGGGCAATCAGCCCCAGCATTTT
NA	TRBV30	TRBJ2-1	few	CACSLGTPDNEQFF	TGTGCCTGTAGCCTCGGGACTCCCGACAATGAGCAGTTCTTC
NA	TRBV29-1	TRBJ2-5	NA	CSVEGAGETQYF	TGCAGCGTGGAGGGGGCGGGAGAGACCCAGTACTTC
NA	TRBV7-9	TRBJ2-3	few	CASSLLVTDTQYF	TGTGCCAGCAGCTTATTAGTGACAGATACGCAGTATTTT
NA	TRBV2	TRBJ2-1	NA	CASPRVAIRFHEQFF	TGTGCCAGCCCCAGGGTTGCAATAAGGTTCCATGAGCAGTTCTTC
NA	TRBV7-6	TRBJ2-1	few	CASSLGGLNNEQFF	TGTGCCAGCAGCTTAGGGGGGCTGAACAATGAGCAGTTCTTC
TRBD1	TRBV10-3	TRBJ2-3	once	CAIKRQGAKGDTQYF	TGTGCCATCAAACGGCAGGGGGCGAAAGGGGATACGCAGTATTTT
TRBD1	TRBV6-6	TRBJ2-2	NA	CASLQGLNTGELFF	TGTGCCAGCCTACAGGGGCTGAACACCGGGGAGCTGTTTTTT
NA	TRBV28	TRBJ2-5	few	CASSIGTFAPETQYF	TGTGCCAGCAGTATAGGGACTTTTGCACCAGAGACCCAGTACTTC
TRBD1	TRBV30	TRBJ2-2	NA	CAWSGPGTAYTGELFF	TGTGCCTGGAGTGGTCCCGGGACAGCGTACACCGGGGAGCTGTTTTTT
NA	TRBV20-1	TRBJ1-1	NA	CSAHGGTEAFF	TGCAGTGCTCATGGGGGCACAGAAGCTTTCTTT
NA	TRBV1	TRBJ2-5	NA	CTSSQSHQAGKGRETQYF	TGCACCAGCAGTCAGAGCCACCAAGCGGGAAAGGGGAGAGAGACCCAGTACTTC
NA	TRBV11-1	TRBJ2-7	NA	CASSLAGADYEQYF	TGTGCCAGCAGCTTAGCAGGGGCGGATTACGAGCAGTACTTC
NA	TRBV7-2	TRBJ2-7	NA	CASSSHTGSYEQYF	TGTGCCAGCAGCTCTCACACAGGGTCCTACGAGCAGTACTTC
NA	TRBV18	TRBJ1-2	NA	CASSPEGVAYGYTF	TGTGCCAGCTCACCAGAGGGAGTAGCCTATGGCTACACCTTC
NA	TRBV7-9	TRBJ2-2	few	CASSHRGLGAGELFF	TGTGCCAGCAGCCACAGGGGACTAGGGGCCGGGGAGCTGTTTTTT
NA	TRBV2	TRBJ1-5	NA	CASSGLGASSQPQHF	TGTGCCAGCAGTGGACTGGGGGCGTCGAGTCAGCCCCAGCATTTT
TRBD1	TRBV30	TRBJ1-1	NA	CAWRGTANTEAFF	TGTGCCTGGAGGGGGACAGCGAACACTGAAGCTTTCTTT
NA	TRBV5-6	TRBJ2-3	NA	CASSHFGGTTQYF	TGTGCCAGCAGCCACTTTGGGGGCACTACGCAGTATTTT
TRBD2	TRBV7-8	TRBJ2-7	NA	CASSTRLASEQYF	TGTGCCAGCAGCACCCGACTAGCATCCGAGCAGTACTTC
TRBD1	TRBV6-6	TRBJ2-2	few	CASSSRQGVKAGELFF	TGTGCCAGCAGTTCCCGACAGGGGGTTAAGGCCGGGGAGCTGTTTTTT
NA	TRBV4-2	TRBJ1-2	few	CASSQDKGGQGIYGYTF	TGTGCCAGCAGCCAAGACAAGGGGGGGCAGGGAATCTATGGCTACACCTTC
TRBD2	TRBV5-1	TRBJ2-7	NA	CASSPGLAGAYEQYF	TGCGCCAGCAGCCCTGGACTAGCGGGAGCCTACGAGCAGTACTTC
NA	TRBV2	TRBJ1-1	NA	CASSVQNTEAFF	TGTGCCAGCAGTGTCCAGAACACTGAAGCTTTCTTT
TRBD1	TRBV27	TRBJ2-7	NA	CASKRRDRAIEQYF	TGTGCCAGCAAGCGCCGGGACAGGGCAATCGAGCAGTACTTC